This TCR beta chain was recovered during a study of tumor and adjacent non-tumor tissue in lung cancer. Study-wide results and limits: Shorter survival was associated with higher TCR diversity in tumors.

This CDR3 spans 16 amino acids. V lost 6 bases and J 1 base, leaving 18 bases between the germline ends. In germline, CDR1 is MNHEY, CDR2 SVGEGT. The template was RNA from unsorted bulk tissue. More than 3 cm separated this lung sample from the edge of the tumor. Three rounds of nested PCR, following a modified ARM-PCR protocol, produced the TCRbeta library. TCRdb fed the multiplex PCR reads into MiXCR, producing one record per CDR3 protein. Among about 75,000 distinct CDR3 sequences listed, around 70% were seen once. About this clonotype itself: Its antigen is as yet unknown. Being one base from a much bigger clone, this may be a read error.

Sequenced: distant non-tumor lung tissue. This chain links TRBV6-2 or TRBV6-3 with TRBJ1-1; D is possibly TRBD1 (6 bases). This receptor was taken from a woman aged 45-59 years with non-small cell lung cancer. CDR3 in amino acids: CASRSRTEFPNTEAFF. The CDR3 DNA follows: TGTGCCAGCAGATCCAGGACAGAATTCCCGAACACTGAAGCTTTCTTT.